This T cell receptor (beta chain) was identified in a study of T cells after yellow fever vaccination. In its sample, this clonotype was seen a few times. Its antigen remains unidentified. TCRdb independently ran MiXCR on the 5' RACE reads; one entry per CDR3 protein. The data contain 450,000 to 650,000 distinct CDR3 sequences, about 13% of them singletons. The study, taken as a whole, reports: Among primary-vaccination clones, most reappeared after the booster, at almost 98% for CD4 and approximately 88% for CD8.

Germline CDR1 and CDR2: SGHTA and FQGTGA. The CDR3 has 14 residues. Trimming took 2 bases from V and 3 from J, leaving 10 bases between them. The chain employs TRBV7-3 and TRBJ1-1, with a tentative D call TRBD1 (5 bases). Sequenced here: PBMCs, sampled on the day of the yellow fever booster vaccination. The sequence derives from a man between 25 and 39 years old who received the YFV17D yellow fever vaccine. CDR3 nucleotides: TGTGCCAGCAGCTTACATGGAGGGGACACTGAAGCTTTCTTT. Protein: CASSLHGGDTEAFF.